These 24 T cell receptor beta chains were sequenced from one sample in a study of blood T cell repertoires in COVID-19. Produced via immunoSEQ multiplex PCR; TCRdb's table is partial and in-frame only. The sample carries about 150,000 clones, over 70% recorded once. Material: peripheral blood. The receptors were sampled from a woman in her sixties or seventies with acute or convalescent COVID-19.

The CDR3 coding sequence is TGTGCCAGTAGTATAGCTGCCGGGACTAGCGGAGCCTACAATGAGCAGTTCTTC. This codes for CASSIAAGTSGAYNEQFF. The gene calls are TRBV19 and TRBJ2-1; 11 nucleotides agree with TRBD2. CDR1 and CDR2 from the germline V gene are LNHDA and SQIVND (reference sequence). This CDR3 spans 18 amino acids. V lost 1 base, J lost 2 bases, and 7 bases stayed unmatched.

The chain joins TRBV14 to TRBJ1-2, with TRBD1 matching 7 bases. The CDR3 length is 14 residues. Trimming took 3 bases from V and 1 from J; bases not matched to a gene: 2. Per germline, CDR1 SGHDN and CDR2 FVKESK. The CDR3 DNA is TGTGCCAGCAGCCAGTCAGGGGGTAACTATGGCTACACCTTC. Amino acid sequence: CASSQSGGNYGYTF.

V gene TRBV2 combines with J gene TRBJ2-5; maybe TRBD2 (6 bases). CDR3 length: 15 amino acids. CDR1 and CDR2 from the germline V gene are SNHLY and FYNNEI. The germline V and J ends were trimmed by 2 bases and 0 bases, with 10 bases remaining between them. The CDR3, as DNA: TGTGCCAGCAGTGAATGGGCGGGGTACCAAGAGACCCAGTACTTC. Translated: CASSEWAGYQETQYF.

This chain joins TRBV19 and TRBJ2-3, with 9 bases fitting TRBD1. Trimming took 6 bases from V and 0 from J; bases not matched to a gene: 4. Germline V gene sequence: CDR1 LNHDA, CDR2 SQIVND (reference sequence). The CDR3 contains 15 residues. CDR3 residues: CASRRGQGSTDTQYF. As DNA, the CDR3 is TGTGCCAGTAGGCGGGGACAGGGCAGCACAGATACGCAGTATTTT.

The gene calls are TRBV12-3 or TRBV12-4 and TRBJ2-7; a weak D match, TRBD2 (6 bases). CDR3 length: 13 amino acids. Trimming shortened V by 1 base and J by 6 bases, and 10 bases separated the two germline ends. Written as DNA, the CDR3 is TGTGCCAGCAGTTTAGGCGGGGCCGGCGAGCAGTACTTC. It encodes CASSLGGAGEQYF.

CDR3 coding DNA: TGTGCCAGCAGGAGGAGGGCCCATCAAGAGACCCAGTACTTC. This codes for CASRRRAHQETQYF. This chain links TRBV6-5 with TRBJ2-5, with a possible D match to TRBD2 (6 bases). CDR3 length equals 14 residues. Germline V CDR1 and CDR2: MNHEY, SVGAGI. V gave up 6 bases and J gave up 2 bases, with 13 bases separating them.

The CDR3 nucleotides read TGTGCCAGCAGTACGGGGGACTTGAACACTGAAGCTTTCTTT. Its translation: CASSTGDLNTEAFF. This rearrangement joins TRBV6-2 or TRBV6-3 to TRBJ1-1; perhaps TRBD1 as D (5 bases). The CDR3 contains 14 residues. Looked up from germline, CDR1 is MNHEY and CDR2 is SVGEGT. Trimming removed 5 bases at V and 0 bases at J, with 10 bases between.

Worth noting for this clone: Other DNA sequences in this sample translate to the same CDR3. This chain connects TRBV5-1 to TRBJ2-2; D is perhaps TRBD2 (5 bases). V was cut by 1 base and J by 0 bases, with 7 bases left in between. CDR1 is SGHRS and CDR2 is YFSETQ in the germline V gene. This CDR3 has 15 amino acids. The CDR3 region is CASSLPGANTGELFF. The CDR3, as DNA: TGCGCCAGCAGCTTGCCCGGGGCGAACACCGGGGAGCTGTTTTTT.

The rearrangement joins TRBV28 to TRBJ1-3; D unclear. In germline, CDR1 is MDHEN, CDR2 SYDVKM. The CDR3 consists of 15 residues. Trimming shortened V by 10 bases and J by 0 bases, and 16 bases separated the two germline ends. The CDR3, as DNA: TGTGCCACCCTTCCCCCGGGGAACTCTGGAAACACCATATATTTT. Translating gives CATLPPGNSGNTIYF.

The rearrangement links TRBV2 to TRBJ2-7, with D perhaps TRBD1 (6 bases). Germline V gene lookup returns CDR1 SNHLY and CDR2 FYNNEI. Deletions cut 4 bases from V and 6 bases from J, with 16 bases between. This CDR3 is 14 amino acids long. In nucleotides, the CDR3 is TGTGCCAGCAGTGTGGGGGCGCTTGTGGGCGAGCAGTACTTC. It encodes CASSVGALVGEQYF.

The rearrangement links TRBV5-4 to TRBJ1-2; D possibly corresponds to TRBD1 (6 bases). Germline V gives CDR1 SGHNT, CDR2 YYREEE (reference sequence). This CDR3 is built from 14 residues. Trimming shortened V by 5 bases and J by 0 bases, and 11 bases separated the two germline ends. The CDR3 nucleotides are TGTGCCAGCAGACGGGCAGGGGCTAACTATGGCTACACCTTC. Its translation is CASRRAGANYGYTF.

This clone appeared a few times. The V and J genes are TRBV4-2 and TRBJ1-2, with D uncertain. V lost 0 bases and J lost 5, with 10 bases in between. From germline, CDR1 is LGHNA and CDR2 YNFKEQ. There are 14 residues in the CDR3. CDR3 loop: CASSQEPREYGYTF. CDR3 DNA sequence: TGTGCCAGCAGCCAAGAACCGAGGGAATATGGCTACACCTTC.

The chain employs TRBV27 and TRBJ1-2; D may be TRBD1 (5 bases). Trimming left V 6 bases short and J 3 bases short, with 11 bases between. The CDR3 loop spans 13 amino acids. CDR1 and CDR2 (germline): MNHEY, SMNVEV (reference sequence). The CDR3 sequence: CASSQGGYYGYTF. The CDR3 DNA follows: TGTGCCAGCAGCCAGGGCGGCTACTATGGCTACACCTTC.

V usage is TRBV9 and J usage is TRBJ2-2; 7 bases map to TRBD1. Germline V gives CDR1 SGDLS, CDR2 YYNGEE. This CDR3 spans 13 amino acids. J lost 0 bases, V lost 7 bases, and 0 bases had no gene match. The CDR3 sequence is CASQGANTGELFF. The DNA of the CDR3 is TGTGCCAGCCAGGGGGCGAACACCGGGGAGCTGTTTTTT.

This clone came up a few times. The chain is built from TRBV24-1 and TRBJ2-1, with 12 positions matching TRBD2. This CDR3 contains 19 residues. V was pared by 4 bases and J by 7 bases, with 16 bases of the junction left unmatched. Germline V gene data show CDR1 as KGHDR and CDR2 as SFDVKD. The CDR3 nucleotides are TGTGCCACCAGTGACTCAACTAGCGGGGGGCCGAGGGGACAGAATGAGCAGTTCTTC. This encodes CATSDSTSGGPRGQNEQFF.

This chain links TRBV7-2 with TRBJ1-6; 11 bases agree with TRBD1. Germline trimming cut 5 bases from V and 5 bases from J; bases unmatched to any gene: 8. The CDR3 spans 17 residues. Germline V gene lookup returns CDR1 SGHTA and CDR2 FQGNSA. CDR3 region: CASSPFGTGGNNSPLHF. The CDR3 DNA reads TGTGCCAGCAGCCCTTTTGGGACAGGGGGAAATAATTCACCCCTCCACTTT.

V is TRBV9 and J is TRBJ2-5, with 8 bases aligning to TRBD2. Germline trimming cut 3 bases from V and 2 bases from J; bases unmatched to any gene: 9. The CDR3 is 16 amino acids. Germline loops: CDR1 SGDLS, CDR2 YYNGEE. CDR3 residues: CASSGGLGLGQETQYF. CDR3 in DNA: TGTGCCAGCAGCGGGGGACTAGGGTTGGGACAAGAGACCCAGTACTTC.

The J gene is TRBJ1-1, the V gene TRBV9; 9 nucleotides agree with TRBD1. Looked up from germline, CDR1 is SGDLS and CDR2 is YYNGEE. The CDR3 extends over 14 amino acids. J lost 2 bases, V lost 6 bases, and 5 bases had no gene match. This CDR3 is CASTRDRDNTEAFF. Here the CDR3 DNA reads TGTGCCAGCACCAGGGACAGGGATAACACTGAAGCTTTCTTT. Filled out from reference TRBV9 and TRBJ1-1, the complete variable domain reads DSGVTQTPKHLITATGQRVTLRCSPRSGDLSVYWYQQSLDQGLQFLIQYYNGEERAKGNILERFSAQQFPDLHSELNLSSLELGDSALYFCASTRDRDNTEAFFGQGTRLTVV.

V and J are TRBV6-2 or TRBV6-3 and TRBJ1-5; 7 nucleotides line up with TRBD1. The junction had 5 bases not matched to a gene; V was cut back by 0 bases and J by 6 bases. Germline values: CDR1 MNHEY, CDR2 SVGEGT. The CDR3 contains 15 residues. CDR3 in amino acids: CASSYSRGPRQPQHF. The CDR3 region has the DNA TGTGCCAGCAGTTACTCAAGGGGGCCGCGTCAGCCCCAGCATTTT.

The chain combines TRBV3-1 (or the pseudogene TRBV3-2) with TRBJ2-1, with D maybe TRBD1 (5 bases). The CDR3 runs to 13 residues. Per the germline V gene, CDR1 is LGHDT and CDR2 is YNNKEL (reference sequence). V was clipped by 3 bases and J by 4 bases, with 7 bases between them. CDR3: CASSHAGYNEQFF. CDR3 coding DNA: TGTGCCAGCAGCCACGCAGGGTACAATGAGCAGTTCTTC.

The chain employs TRBV5-1 and TRBJ2-3; a possible D gene is TRBD2 (7 bases). The V and J ends lost 3 bases and 3 bases respectively, with 14 bases between them. CDR1 and CDR2 from the germline V gene are SGHRS and YFSETQ. CDR3 length: 15 residues. The CDR3 reads CASSSSQGGTDTQYF. The CDR3 DNA reads as TGCGCCAGCAGCTCCTCACAGGGAGGGACAGATACGCAGTATTTT.

This chain connects TRBV13 to TRBJ2-3; D might be TRBD2 (5 bases). This CDR3 is 16 amino acids long. Trimming pared 4 bases from V and 4 bases from J, leaving 18 bases between. Germline assignment: CDR1 PRHDT and CDR2 FYEKMQ (reference sequence). For the CDR3, the DNA is TGTGCCAGCAGCTCCCGCGCTTGGCTAGCAGCAGATACGCAGTATTTT. Its translation: CASSSRAWLAADTQYF.

The chain combines TRBV7-2 with TRBJ2-5, with no clear D. Germline CDR1 is SGHTA and CDR2 is FQGNSA. The CDR3 consists of 15 residues. The V end was cut by 2 bases, the J end by 5 bases, with 15 bases between. CDR3 coding DNA: TGTGCCAGCAGCTTAAACCTAGGCGTCGGGGAGACCCAGTACTTC. Translation gives CASSLNLGVGETQYF.

V and J are TRBV7-9 and TRBJ1-2; D is uncertain. Germline values: CDR1 SEHNR, CDR2 FQNEAQ (reference sequence). Trimming left V 3 bases short and J 10 bases short, with 15 bases between. The CDR3 is 13 amino acids. The CDR3: CASSFPGTQDYTF. In nucleotides, the CDR3 is TGTGCCAGCAGCTTCCCAGGCACCCAGGACTACACCTTC.